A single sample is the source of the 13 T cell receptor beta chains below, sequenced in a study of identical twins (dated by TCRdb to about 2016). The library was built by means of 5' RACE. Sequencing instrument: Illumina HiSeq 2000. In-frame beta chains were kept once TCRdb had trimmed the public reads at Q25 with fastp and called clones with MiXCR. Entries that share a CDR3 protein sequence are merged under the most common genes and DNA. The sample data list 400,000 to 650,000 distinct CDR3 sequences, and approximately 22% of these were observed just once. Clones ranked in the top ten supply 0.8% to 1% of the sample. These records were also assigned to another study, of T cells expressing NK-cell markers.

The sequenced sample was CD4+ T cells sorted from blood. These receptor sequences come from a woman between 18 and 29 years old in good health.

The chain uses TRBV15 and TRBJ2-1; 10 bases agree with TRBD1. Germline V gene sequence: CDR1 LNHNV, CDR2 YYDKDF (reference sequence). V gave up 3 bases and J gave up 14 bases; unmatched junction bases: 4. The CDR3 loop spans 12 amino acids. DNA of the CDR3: TGTGCCACCAGCAGGGACAGGGGGGATAAGTTCTTC. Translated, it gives CATSRDRGDKFF. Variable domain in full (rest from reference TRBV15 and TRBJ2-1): DAMVIQNPRYQVTQFGKPVTLSCSQTLNHNVMYWYQQKSSQAPKLLFHYYDKDFNNEADTPDNFQSRRPNTSFCFLDIRSPGLGDTAMYLCATSRDRGDKFFGPGTRLTVL.

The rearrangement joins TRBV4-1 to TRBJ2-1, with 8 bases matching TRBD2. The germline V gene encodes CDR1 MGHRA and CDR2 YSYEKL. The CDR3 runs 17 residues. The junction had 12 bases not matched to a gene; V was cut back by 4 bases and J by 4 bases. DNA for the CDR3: TGCGCCAGCAGCCCCCAAAGGGGCGGGAGGCCTTACAATGAGCAGTTCTTC. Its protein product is CASSPQRGGRPYNEQFF.

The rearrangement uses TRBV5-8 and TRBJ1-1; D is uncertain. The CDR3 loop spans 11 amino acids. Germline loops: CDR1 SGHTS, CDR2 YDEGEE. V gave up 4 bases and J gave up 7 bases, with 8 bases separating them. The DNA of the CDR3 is TGTGCCAGCAGCCTAAGAGATGAAGCTTTCTTT. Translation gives CASSLRDEAFF.

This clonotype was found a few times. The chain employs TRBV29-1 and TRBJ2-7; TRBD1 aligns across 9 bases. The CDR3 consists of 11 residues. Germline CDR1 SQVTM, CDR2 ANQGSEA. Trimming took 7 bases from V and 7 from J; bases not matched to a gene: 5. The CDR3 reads CSGRQGEEQYF. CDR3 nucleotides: TGCAGCGGGAGACAGGGGGAAGAGCAGTACTTC.

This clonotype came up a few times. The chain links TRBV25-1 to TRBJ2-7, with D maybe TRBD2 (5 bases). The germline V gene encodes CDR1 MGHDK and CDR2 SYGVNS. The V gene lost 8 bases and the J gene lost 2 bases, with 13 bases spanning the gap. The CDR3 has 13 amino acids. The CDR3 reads CASEQREPYEQYF. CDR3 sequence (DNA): TGTGCCAGCGAGCAACGGGAACCCTACGAGCAGTACTTC.

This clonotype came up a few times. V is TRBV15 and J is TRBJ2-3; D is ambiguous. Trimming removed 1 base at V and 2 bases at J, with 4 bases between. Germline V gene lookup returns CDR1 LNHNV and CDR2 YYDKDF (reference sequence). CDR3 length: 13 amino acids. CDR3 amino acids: CATSRGYTDTQYF. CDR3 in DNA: TGTGCCACCAGCAGAGGTTACACAGATACGCAGTATTTT.

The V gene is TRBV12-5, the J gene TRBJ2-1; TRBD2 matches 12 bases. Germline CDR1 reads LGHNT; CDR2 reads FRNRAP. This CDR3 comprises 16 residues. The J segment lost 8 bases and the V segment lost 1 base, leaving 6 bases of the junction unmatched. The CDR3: CASGLGTSGRSDEQFF. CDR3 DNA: TGTGCTAGTGGTTTGGGCACTAGCGGGAGGTCGGATGAGCAGTTCTTC.

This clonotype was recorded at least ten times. CDR3 nucleotides: TGTGCCAGCAGCCTAGCGGGAGGGCCGGGGGAGCAGTACTTC. This sequence encodes CASSLAGGPGEQYF. The V and J genes are TRBV3-1 and TRBJ2-7; 11 bases map to TRBD2. The V and J ends lost 4 bases and 7 bases, in that order; junction bases with no gene match: 6. There are 14 residues in the CDR3. Germline CDR1 reads LGHDT; CDR2 reads YNNKEL (reference sequence).

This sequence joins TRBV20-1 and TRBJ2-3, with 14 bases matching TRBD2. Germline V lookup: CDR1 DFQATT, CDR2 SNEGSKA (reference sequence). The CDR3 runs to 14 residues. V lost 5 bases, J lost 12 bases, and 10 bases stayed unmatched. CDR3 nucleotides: TGCAGTGCTCCGCCCGGACTAGCGGGGGGTAGACAGTATTTT. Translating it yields CSAPPGLAGGRQYF.

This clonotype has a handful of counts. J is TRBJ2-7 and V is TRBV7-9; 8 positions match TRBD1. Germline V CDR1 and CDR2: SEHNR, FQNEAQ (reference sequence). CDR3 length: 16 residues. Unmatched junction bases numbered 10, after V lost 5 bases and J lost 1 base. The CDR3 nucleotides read TGTGCCAGCAGCCCCCGTGACAGGGGACTTTCCTACGAGCAGTACTTC. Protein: CASSPRDRGLSYEQYF.

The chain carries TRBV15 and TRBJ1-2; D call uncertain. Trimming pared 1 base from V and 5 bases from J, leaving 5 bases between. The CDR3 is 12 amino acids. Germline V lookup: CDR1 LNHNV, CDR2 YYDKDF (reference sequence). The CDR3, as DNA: TGTGCCACCAGCAGAGGGATTTATGGCTACACCTTC. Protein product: CATSRGIYGYTF.

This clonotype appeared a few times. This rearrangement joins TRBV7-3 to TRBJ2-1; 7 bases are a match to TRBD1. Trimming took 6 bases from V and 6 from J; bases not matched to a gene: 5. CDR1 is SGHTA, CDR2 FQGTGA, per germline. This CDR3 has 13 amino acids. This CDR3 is CASRPTGVNEQFF. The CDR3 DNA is TGTGCCAGCAGACCCACAGGGGTCAATGAGCAGTTCTTC. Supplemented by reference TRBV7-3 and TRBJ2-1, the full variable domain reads GAGVSQTPSNKVTEKGKYVELRCDPISGHTALYWYRQSLGQGPEFLIYFQGTGAADDSGLPNDRFFAVRPEGSVSTLKIQRTERGDSAVYLCASRPTGVNEQFFGPGTRLTVL.

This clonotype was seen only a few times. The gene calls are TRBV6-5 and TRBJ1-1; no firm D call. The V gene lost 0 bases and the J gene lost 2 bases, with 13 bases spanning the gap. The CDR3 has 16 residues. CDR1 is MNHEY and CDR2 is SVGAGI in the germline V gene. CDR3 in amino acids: CASSYSIAQTNTEAFF. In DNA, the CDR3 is TGTGCCAGCAGTTACTCGATAGCACAGACCAACACTGAAGCTTTCTTT.